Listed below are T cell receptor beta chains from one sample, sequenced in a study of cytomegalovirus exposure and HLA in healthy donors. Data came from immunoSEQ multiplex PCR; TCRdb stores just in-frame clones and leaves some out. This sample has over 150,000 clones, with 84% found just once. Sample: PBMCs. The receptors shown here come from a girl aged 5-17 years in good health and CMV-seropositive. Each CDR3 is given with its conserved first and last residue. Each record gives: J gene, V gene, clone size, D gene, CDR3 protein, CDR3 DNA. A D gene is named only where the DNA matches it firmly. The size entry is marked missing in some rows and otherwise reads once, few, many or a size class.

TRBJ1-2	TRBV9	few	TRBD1	CASSAIDRGQDGYTF	TGTGCCAGCAGCGCCATAGACAGGGGGCAAGATGGCTACACCTTC
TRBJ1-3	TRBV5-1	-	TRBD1	CASSLAPGQGIGNTIYF	TGCGCCAGCAGCTTGGCGCCGGGACAGGGGATTGGAAACACCATATATTTT
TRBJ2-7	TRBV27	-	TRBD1	CASSLTPDGTEAYEQYF	TGTGCCAGCAGTTTGACCCCTGACGGGACAGAGGCCTACGAGCAGTACTTC
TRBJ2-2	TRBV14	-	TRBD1	CASSHLGGGPGELFF	TGTGCCAGCAGCCATTTAGGGGGCGGCCCCGGGGAGCTGTTTTTT
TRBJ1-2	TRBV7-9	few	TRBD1	CASSFSRDRDYGYTF	TGTGCCAGCAGCTTCTCCAGGGACAGGGACTATGGCTACACCTTC
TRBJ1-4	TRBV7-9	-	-	CASSLTADSLNEKLFF	TGTGCCAGCAGCTTAACCGCGGACAGTTTGAATGAAAAACTGTTTTTT
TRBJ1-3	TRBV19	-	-	CASSIGRSSGNTIYF	TGTGCCAGTAGTATAGGAAGGAGCTCTGGAAACACCATATATTTT
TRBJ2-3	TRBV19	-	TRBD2	CASSSFRTSGGAEADTQYF	TGTGCCAGTAGTTCCTTTCGGACTAGCGGGGGGGCCGAAGCAGATACGCAGTATTTT
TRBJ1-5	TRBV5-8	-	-	CASRTPQGRGNQPQHF	TGTGCCAGCAGAACCCCCCAGGGAAGGGGCAATCAGCCCCAGCATTTT
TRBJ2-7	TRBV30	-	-	CAWRQGRYEQYF	TGTGCCTGGAGACAAGGGAGGTACGAGCAGTACTTC
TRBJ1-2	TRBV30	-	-	CACDKNYGYTF	TGTGCCTGCGACAAGAACTATGGCTACACCTTC
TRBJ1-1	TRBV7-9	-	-	CASSRGQTEAFF	TGTGCCAGCAGTCGGGGACAAACTGAAGCTTTCTTT
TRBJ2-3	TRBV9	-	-	CASSARQGTNTDTQYF	TGTGCCAGCAGCGCCAGACAGGGGACTAACACAGATACGCAGTATTTT
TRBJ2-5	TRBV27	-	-	CASSLGGSSGEAQYF	TGTGCCAGCAGTTTAGGAGGGTCATCCGGGGAGGCCCAGTACTTC
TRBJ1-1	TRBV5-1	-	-	CASSLGELVNTEAFF	TGCGCCAGCAGCTTGGGTGAGTTGGTTAACACTGAAGCTTTCTTT
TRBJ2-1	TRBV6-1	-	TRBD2	CASRPAGGNEQFF	TGTGCCAGCAGGCCGGCCGGGGGGAATGAGCAGTTCTTC
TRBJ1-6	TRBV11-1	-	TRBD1	CASSPWTGVESPLHF	TGTGCCAGCAGCCCCTGGACAGGGGTGGAATCACCCCTCCACTTT
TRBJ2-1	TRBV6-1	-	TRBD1	CASCRDRDNEQFF	TGTGCCAGCTGCCGGGACAGGGATAATGAGCAGTTCTTC
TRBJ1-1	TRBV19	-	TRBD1	CASSVDRAGTEAFF	TGTGCCAGTAGTGTCGACAGGGCTGGCACTGAAGCTTTCTTT
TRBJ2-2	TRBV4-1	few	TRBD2	CASSPNTRGEGTGELFF	TGCGCCAGCAGCCCGAATACACGGGGGGAAGGCACCGGGGAGCTGTTTTTT
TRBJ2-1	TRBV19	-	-	CASKGVESSYNEQFF	TGTGCCAGTAAAGGGGTGGAGAGCTCCTACAATGAGCAGTTCTTC
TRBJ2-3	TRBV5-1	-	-	CASSLDYGGDTQYF	TGCGCCAGCAGCTTAGACTACGGGGGAGATACGCAGTATTTT
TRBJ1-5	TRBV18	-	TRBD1	CASRKQGAEGQPQHF	TGTGCCAGCCGAAAACAGGGGGCGGAAGGTCAGCCCCAGCATTTT
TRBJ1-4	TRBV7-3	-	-	CASSPAGVTNEKLFF	TGTGCCAGCAGCCCGGCGGGAGTAACTAATGAAAAACTGTTTTTT
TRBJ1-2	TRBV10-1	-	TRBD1	CASSPGQGPYGYTF	TGCGCCAGCAGCCCCGGACAGGGACCTTATGGCTACACCTTC
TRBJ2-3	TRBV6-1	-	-	CASSEAGVSTDTQYF	TGTGCCAGCAGTGAGGCAGGGGTATCTACAGATACGCAGTATTTT
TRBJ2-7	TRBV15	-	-	CATSRDLGLYEQYF	TGTGCCACCAGCAGAGATCTGGGGCTCTACGAGCAGTACTTC